This TCR beta chain was documented in a study of CD4 T cells in relation to SARS-CoV-2 and coronaviruses. The study, taken as a whole, reports: In around 67% of donors, memory CD4+ clonotypes crossrecognized SARS-CoV-2 and at least one common cold coronavirus spike. Monoreactive clones expanded significantly more to SARS-CoV-2 than crossreactive clones did.

The V end was cut by 0 bases, the J end by 6 bases, with 10 bases between. CDR1 is SGHAT, CDR2 FQDESV, per germline (reference sequence). The length of the CDR3 is 14 residues. As regards this clone: Its antigen is unknown.

CD4+ T cells from unexposed donors were obtained before the COVID-19 pandemic (2011-2018). Cryopreserved PBMCs were CD4-enriched, then split into naive and memory cells. Only in-frame clones appear in the TCRdb table, and some are missing; sequencing was by immunoSEQ multiplex PCR. The table lists some 65,000 clones, about nine tenths of them singletons, with 1.6% in the top ten. The receptor was derived from a human donor in good health. The sample taken for sequencing was memory CD4+ T cells from PBMCs. The V gene is TRBV11-1, the J gene TRBJ2-3, with D perhaps matching TRBD2 (6 bases). The CDR3 region is CASSLAGGFDTQYF. The DNA of the CDR3 is TGTGCCAGCAGCTTAGCTGGGGGGTTCGATACGCAGTATTTT.